The rows below give T cell receptor beta chains drawn from one sample of a study of Ad26.COV2.S vaccination and SARS-CoV-2 variants. The assay was immunoSEQ multiplex PCR, and TCRdb's table has in-frame clones only and misses some. The data hold over 300,000 clones, with under 90% observed a single time. Here the sequenced sample was peripheral blood, taken in a trial of Ad26.COV2.S vaccine versus placebo. The origin of the receptors is a person aged 18-65 years who received the Ad26.COV2.S COVID-19 vaccine or a placebo. The CDR3 runs from the conserved cysteine through the conserved F or W. D genes are given only for firm matches.

J	V	D	CDR3	DNA
TRBJ1-6	TRBV6-5	-	CASRYPVGGSDSPLHF	TGTGCCAGCCGTTACCCGGTAGGGGGATCGGATTCACCCCTCCACTTT
TRBJ1-2	TRBV5-1	-	CASSMGRDIYGYTF	TGCGCCAGCAGCATGGGAAGGGACATCTATGGCTACACCTTC
TRBJ2-1	TRBV4-1	-	CASSQGPPTEQFF	TGCGCCAGCAGCCAAGGCCCCCCGACTGAGCAGTTCTTC
TRBJ2-1	TRBV7-2	TRBD1	CASSLPVYLTGRSNNEQFF	TGTGCCAGCAGCCTTCCCGTCTATCTGACAGGGCGTTCGAACAATGAGCAGTTCTTC
TRBJ2-4	TRBV28	-	CASTKGQILAKNIQYF	TGTGCCAGCACCAAAGGACAGATACTAGCCAAAAACATTCAGTACTTC
TRBJ2-5	TRBV12-3/TRBV12-4	TRBD1	CASSSTGLETQYF	TGTGCCAGCAGTTCGACAGGGCTCGAGACCCAGTACTTC
TRBJ2-1	TRBV5-4	-	CASRSTTESSYNEQFF	TGTGCCAGCAGATCGACGACGGAGAGCTCCTACAATGAGCAGTTCTTC
TRBJ2-4	TRBV30	TRBD2	CAWSPWEGNIQYF	TGTGCCTGGAGTCCATGGGAGGGAAACATTCAGTACTTC
TRBJ2-2	TRBV11-3	TRBD2	CASSPPRGGSSPGELFF	TGTGCCAGCAGCCCCCCACGGGGCGGGAGTTCTCCCGGGGAGCTGTTTTTT
TRBJ2-7	TRBV19	-	CASSPRPPYEQYF	TGTGCCAGTAGTCCCCGCCCACCCTACGAGCAGTACTTC
TRBJ1-1	TRBV6-5	-	CASSYEGASEAFF	TGTGCCAGCAGTTACGAAGGGGCGTCTGAAGCTTTCTTT
TRBJ1-5	TRBV5-1	-	CASRLYSNQPQHF	TGCGCCAGCAGGTTGTATAGCAATCAGCCCCAGCATTTT
TRBJ1-5	TRBV7-9	-	CASSKDNQPQHF	TGTGCCAGCAGCAAAGACAATCAGCCCCAGCATTTT
TRBJ2-5	TRBV11-1	TRBD2	CASSLAGLAWETQYF	TGTGCCAGCAGCTTAGCGGGACTAGCTTGGGAGACCCAGTACTTC